These T cell receptor beta chains were read from a single sample in a study of OX40 agonist ivuxolimab in advanced cancers. Some clones are missing from TCRdb's copy, which holds only in-frame ones; the method was immunoSEQ multiplex PCR. The profile shows some 44,000 clones, approximately 84% of them singletons. Here the sequenced sample was CD4+ or CD8+ T cells sorted from blood, taken in a trial of the OX40 agonist ivuxolimab. The receptors stem from an adult with an advanced solid tumor such as melanoma, head and neck, liver or kidney cancer. CDR3s include the opening cysteine and the closing phenylalanine or tryptophan. D genes are given only for firm matches. The size of a clone is reported for some rows only, either as once, few or many, or as a class for expanded clones.

TRBJ2-6,TRBV2,.,.,TGTGCCAGTAAGGGGGGTTTTTACTCTGGGGCCAACGTCCTGACTTTC,CASKGGFYSGANVLTF
TRBJ1-2,TRBV5-4,.,.,TGTGCCAGCAGCTTGGCGGCGGGATCAGACTATGGCTACACCTTC,CASSLAAGSDYGYTF
TRBJ1-5,TRBV5-4,.,.,TGTGCCAGCAGCTCCGTGGGCAACCGTCAGCCCCAGCATTTT,CASSSVGNRQPQHF
TRBJ2-1,TRBV11-2,.,TRBD2,TGTGCCAGCAGCTTAAATTCCGGGACTAGGCATGAGCAGTTCTTC,CASSLNSGTRHEQFF
TRBJ1-2,TRBV28,.,.,TGTGCCAGCAACCTGGACCGAAACTATGGCTACACCTTC,CASNLDRNYGYTF
TRBJ1-1,TRBV6-1,.,.,TGTGCCAGCAGTGAGATTGGGGGGGACACTGAAGCTTTCTTT,CASSEIGGDTEAFF
TRBJ2-5,TRBV6-1,.,TRBD1,TGTGCCAGCAGTGGGGACAGCGCGGGAGAGACCCAGTACTTC,CASSGDSAGETQYF
TRBJ1-1,TRBV7-9,.,.,TGTGCCAGCAGCTTAGACGGGGTGAACACTGAAGCTTTCTTT,CASSLDGVNTEAFF
TRBJ1-1,TRBV19,.,TRBD1,TGTGCCAGTAGTGTGACAGGGCCGAACACTGAAGCTTTCTTT,CASSVTGPNTEAFF
TRBJ1-1,TRBV5-8,.,.,TGTGCCAGCAGCCAATTTTGGGGAAACACTGAAGCTTTCTTT,CASSQFWGNTEAFF
TRBJ2-1,TRBV5-1,few,.,TGCGCCAGCAGCGGAGGTCGCACTTCCAATGAGCAGTTCTTC,CASSGGRTSNEQFF
TRBJ1-5,TRBV6-1,.,TRBD1,TGTGCCAGCAGTGAGAGGGACAGGGGCAATCAGCCCCAGCATTTT,CASSERDRGNQPQHF
TRBJ1-5,TRBV9,.,TRBD1,TGTGCCAGCAGCGCATCAGACAGGGGTTGGGATCAGCCCCAGCATTTT,CASSASDRGWDQPQHF